The rows below give T cell receptor beta chains drawn from one sample of a study of control samples from healthy donors and cancer patients. Clones were sequenced by immunoSEQ multiplex PCR, and TCRdb holds only the in-frame ones, with some missing. The table has around 90,000 clones, approximately 81% seen once. What was sequenced was blood. The origin of the receptors is a woman in her thirties or forties in good health. The CDR3 runs from the conserved cysteine through the conserved F or W. A row's size may be missing; if present it is once, few, many or a size class.

J gene	CDR3 length	clone size	V gene	CDR3 protein
TRBJ1-5	17	-	TRBV19	CASTSVGRGGSNQPQHF
TRBJ2-5	14	-	TRBV12-5	CASGLAGGIETQYF
TRBJ1-6	14	-	TRBV3-1/TRBV3-2	CASSQGSYNSPLHF
TRBJ2-1	13	-	TRBV12-3/TRBV12-4	CASSRGGPNEQFF
TRBJ1-2	15	-	TRBV7-6	CASSLEGAPYYGYTF
TRBJ2-1	13	-	TRBV30	CAWSPPVANEQFF
TRBJ1-2	13	-	TRBV24-1	CATSDSSGSGYTF
TRBJ1-1	13	-	TRBV4-3	CASSQDVNTEAFF
TRBJ1-6	17	once	TRBV4-3	CASSQGPQGVGSRLVHF
TRBJ2-2	16	once	TRBV9	CASSAPGQGYAGELFF
TRBJ2-5	15	-	TRBV9	CASSPRDWKQETQYF
TRBJ2-1	15	-	TRBV13	CASSLVHGGGTEQFF
TRBJ2-7	15	-	TRBV3-1/TRBV3-2	CASSQEALAGDEQYF
TRBJ1-1	15	-	TRBV5-1	CASSLGRGFGTEAFF
TRBJ2-1	17	-	TRBV6-1	CASSEIGTGSSYNEQFF
TRBJ2-7	13	-	TRBV2	CASSWAGAHEQYF
TRBJ2-7	13	-	TRBV30	CAWSEGFSYEQYF
TRBJ2-5	15	-	TRBV4-1	CASSQEGDPRETQYF
TRBJ1-6	15	-	TRBV18	CASSPSPGQNSPLHF
TRBJ1-3	13	-	TRBV18	CASSRDTGNTIYF
TRBJ2-3	15	-	TRBV19	CASMERGVGADTQYF
TRBJ2-2	11	-	TRBV30	CAWSATGELFF
TRBJ2-2	16	-	TRBV6-2/TRBV6-3	CASSPGFLDNTGELFF
TRBJ2-3	15	once	TRBV5-6	CASSLETGGADTQYF
TRBJ1-1	13	few	TRBV7-2	CASSLGWSTEAFF
TRBJ2-3	15	few	TRBV7-8	CASSLKRGGRNTQYF
TRBJ1-6	14	-	TRBV18	CASSTGVDNSPLHF
TRBJ1-2	15	-	TRBV2	CASSEIGGVVYGYTF
TRBJ1-1	15	-	TRBV5-1	CASSLAVVGNTEAFF
TRBJ1-5	11	-	TRBV7-9	CASSLNQPQHF
TRBJ2-5	16	-	TRBV7-2	CASSLQLAGGRETQYF
TRBJ2-1	14	-	TRBV5-4	CASSRNRDYNEQFF
TRBJ1-5	15	-	TRBV4-3	CASSQRWGHNQPQHF
TRBJ2-2	12	few	TRBV14	CASSSWAGELFF
TRBJ1-2	14	-	TRBV10-2	CASSESNGVNGYTF
TRBJ2-5	15	few	TRBV4-1	CASSQGGGGPETQYF
TRBJ2-1	15	once	TRBV6-2/TRBV6-3	CASTPWVSSYNEQFF
TRBJ2-1	14	-	TRBV9	CASSVRDSLNEQFF
TRBJ2-2	16	-	TRBV4-2	CASSQVGARATGELFF
TRBJ2-3	12	-	TRBV9	CASGQDTDTQYF
TRBJ1-1	12	-	TRBV9	CASSGQNTEAFF
TRBJ2-2	12	-	TRBV6-2/TRBV6-3	CASSYKRRELFF
TRBJ2-3	16	-	TRBV5-1	CASSLRKAGGTDTQYF
TRBJ1-4	16	-	TRBV5-5	CASSPLTVGINEKLFF
TRBJ1-1	14	-	TRBV19	CASSFSGELTEAFF
TRBJ1-1	13	-	TRBV6-5	CASSYDRNTEAFF
TRBJ1-2	13	-	TRBV9	CASSETGGFGYTF
TRBJ2-3	13	-	TRBV19	CASSILGPDTQYF
TRBJ1-2	13	-	TRBV7-2	CASQKGVNYGYTF
TRBJ2-3	17	-	TRBV24-1	CATSDFRTGDSTDTQYF
TRBJ1-3	14	-	TRBV20-1	CSAGDRGSGNTIYF
TRBJ1-2	12	-	TRBV30	CAWTGYNYGYTF
TRBJ2-5	14	few	TRBV6-5	CASSARQGWETQYF
TRBJ2-5	18	-	TRBV3-1/TRBV3-2	CASSQDRRISLRQETQYF
TRBJ2-1	12	-	TRBV24-1	CATSDFRNEQFF
TRBJ2-7	11	-	TRBV11-3	CASSRHYEQYF
TRBJ2-1	14	-	TRBV11-1	CASNVGTSYNEQFF
TRBJ2-7	14	-	TRBV7-8	CASSLAGDSYEQYF
TRBJ2-4	16	-	TRBV15	CATSSQNGLAKNIQYF
TRBJ2-1	14	-	TRBV4-1	CASSLLAGADEQFF